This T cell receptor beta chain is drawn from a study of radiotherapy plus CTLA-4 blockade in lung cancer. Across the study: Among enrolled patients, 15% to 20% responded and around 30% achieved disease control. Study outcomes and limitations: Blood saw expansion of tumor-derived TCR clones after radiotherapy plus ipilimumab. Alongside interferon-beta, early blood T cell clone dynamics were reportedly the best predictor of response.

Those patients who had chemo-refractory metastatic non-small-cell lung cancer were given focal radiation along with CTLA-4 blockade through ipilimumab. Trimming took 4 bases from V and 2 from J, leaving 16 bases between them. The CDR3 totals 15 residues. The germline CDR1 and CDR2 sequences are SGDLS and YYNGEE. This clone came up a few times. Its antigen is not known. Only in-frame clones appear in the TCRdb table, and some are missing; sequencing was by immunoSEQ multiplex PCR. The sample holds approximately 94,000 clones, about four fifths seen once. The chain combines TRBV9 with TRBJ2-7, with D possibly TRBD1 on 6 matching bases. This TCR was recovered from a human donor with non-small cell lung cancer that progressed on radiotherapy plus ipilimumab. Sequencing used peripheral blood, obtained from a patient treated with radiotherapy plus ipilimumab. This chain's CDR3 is CASSLGHTGTYEQYF. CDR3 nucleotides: TGTGCCAGCAGCCTGGGACACACAGGGACCTACGAGCAGTACTTC.